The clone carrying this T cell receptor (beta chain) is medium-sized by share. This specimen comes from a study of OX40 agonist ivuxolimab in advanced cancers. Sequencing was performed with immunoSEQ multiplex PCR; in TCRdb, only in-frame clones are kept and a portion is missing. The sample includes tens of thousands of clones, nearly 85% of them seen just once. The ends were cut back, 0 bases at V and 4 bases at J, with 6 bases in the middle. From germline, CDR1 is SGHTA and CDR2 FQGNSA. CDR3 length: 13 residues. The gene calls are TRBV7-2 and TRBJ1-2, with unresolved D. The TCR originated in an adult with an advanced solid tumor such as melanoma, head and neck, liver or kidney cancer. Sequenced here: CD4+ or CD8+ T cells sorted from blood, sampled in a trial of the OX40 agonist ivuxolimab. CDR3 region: CASSLASVYGYTF. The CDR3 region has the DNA TGTGCCAGCAGCTTAGCATCAGTCTATGGCTACACCTTC. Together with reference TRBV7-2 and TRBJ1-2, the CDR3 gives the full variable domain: GAGVSQSPSNKVTEKGKDVELRCDPISGHTALYWYRQSLGQGLEFLIYFQGNSAPDKSGLPSDRFSAERTGGSVSTLTIQRTQQEDSAVYLCASSLASVYGYTFGSGTRLTVV.